The 16 T cell receptor beta chains presented below share a single source sample, sequenced in a study of beta chain features in type 1 diabetes. Whole-study results and caveats: Type 1 diabetes patients showed a moderate but significant shortening of TCRB CDR3s in all four CD4+ subsets.

Their specific antigens are unknown. Reverse transcription of all isolated RNA meant that expressed TCRB transcripts were sequenced. Measured with immunoSEQ multiplex PCR; TCRdb has only the in-frame clones, and not every one. The table records over 200,000 clones, approximately 11% of them present only once. Sequencing used naive CD4+ T cells from blood. All receptors derive from a man aged 25-45 years with type 1 diabetes.

A few counts support this clone. The chain recombines TRBV2 with TRBJ1-2, with 7 bases aligning to TRBD1. After removal of 6 bases from V and 6 bases from J, the junction contained 4 bases not matched to a gene. CDR1 is SNHLY, CDR2 FYNNEI, per germline. The CDR3 consists of 12 residues. The CDR3: CASRRQGDGYTF. The CDR3 nucleotides are TGTGCCAGCAGGAGACAGGGTGATGGCTACACCTTC.

In this sample, this clone turned up a few times. This chain connects TRBV18 to TRBJ2-3, with D tentatively TRBD2 (8 bases). V lost 6 bases to trimming and J lost 6 bases, with 19 bases between them. Germline assignment: CDR1 KGHSH and CDR2 LQKENI. This CDR3 is built from 15 residues. The CDR3 DNA sequence: TGTGCCAGCTCCGGGGGGGACAGACCCGCGGATACGCAGTATTTT. Amino acids: CASSGGDRPADTQYF.

The V gene is TRBV7-3, the J gene TRBJ2-3; 9 bases align to TRBD2. The CDR3 runs to 14 residues. V was pared by 6 bases and J by 3 bases, with 4 bases of the junction left unmatched. Germline CDR1 reads SGHTA; CDR2 reads FQGTGA. The CDR3 spells CASRLAGVTDTQYF. The CDR3 DNA follows: TGTGCCAGCAGATTAGCGGGGGTGACAGATACGCAGTATTTT. Combining the CDR3 with reference TRBV7-3 and TRBJ2-3 gives the whole variable domain GAGVSQTPSNKVTEKGKYVELRCDPISGHTALYWYRQSLGQGPEFLIYFQGTGAADDSGLPNDRFFAVRPEGSVSTLKIQRTERGDSAVYLCASRLAGVTDTQYFGPGTRLTVL.

On this clone: The sample carries other DNA sequences with the same CDR3. The chain carries TRBV18 and TRBJ1-5; D ambiguous. Germline V CDR1 and CDR2: KGHSH, LQKENI. V was trimmed by 2 bases and J by 4 bases, leaving 6 bases between them. This CDR3 contains 13 residues. CDR3: CASSPGGNQPQHF. CDR3 in DNA: TGTGCCAGCTCACCAGGCGGGAATCAGCCCCAGCATTTT.

The chain combines TRBV29-1 with TRBJ1-1; 8 bases line up with TRBD1. Germline V gene data show CDR1 as SQVTM and CDR2 as ANQGSEA. J gave up 0 bases and V 7 bases, and 10 bases lay outside the gene matches. The length of the CDR3 is 15 residues. The CDR3 spells CSGTQGAIMNTEAFF. In DNA, the CDR3 is TGCAGCGGGACTCAGGGGGCCATTATGAACACTGAAGCTTTCTTT.

The chain carries TRBV18 and TRBJ2-3; 7 positions match TRBD2. Germline CDR1 and CDR2: KGHSH and LQKENI. This CDR3 region has 16 residues. Losses at the gene ends were 6 bases for V and 3 bases for J; bases not matched to a gene: 12. CDR3 sequence (DNA): TGTGCCAGCTCGCAACGGGGGGACCTCGCAACAGATACGCAGTATTTT. As protein: CASSQRGDLATDTQYF.

This clone occurred a few times. The V call is TRBV29-1, the J call TRBJ2-7, with 7 bases fitting TRBD1. In germline, CDR1 is SQVTM, CDR2 ANQGSEA. With V trimmed by 0 bases and J by 9 bases, 8 bases remained unmatched. This CDR3 has 13 residues. CDR3 sequence: CSVEDRDRRRQYF. The CDR3, as DNA: TGCAGCGTTGAAGACCGGGACAGAAGGCGGCAGTACTTC.

This clone was seen only a few times. The chain is built from TRBV25-1 and TRBJ2-7; 8 bases line up with TRBD1. V lost 6 bases, J lost 6 bases, and 10 bases stayed unmatched. The CDR3 sequence is 14 residues long. Germline CDR1 MGHDK, CDR2 SYGVNS. This CDR3 reads CASSQADRVGEQYF. The CDR3 DNA reads TGTGCCAGCAGCCAAGCGGACAGGGTAGGCGAGCAGTACTTC.

The gene calls are TRBV30 and TRBJ1-1; 7 nucleotides match TRBD1. This CDR3 is 17 amino acids long. Germline trimming cut 1 base from V and 6 bases from J; bases unmatched to any gene: 17. Germline V gene data show CDR1 as GTSNPN and CDR2 as SVGIG (reference sequence). CDR3 nucleotide sequence: TGTGCCTGGAGTGAGTTGGGGACAGTGAGGGCGTACCCTGAAGCTTTCTTT. This translates into CAWSELGTVRAYPEAFF.

This clone has more than one count but fewer than ten. This chain joins TRBV5-6 and TRBJ1-5; 7 nucleotides match TRBD1. The CDR3 is 14 amino acids. With V trimmed by 3 bases and J by 5 bases, 5 bases remained unmatched. Germline loops: CDR1 SGHDT, CDR2 YYEEEE. Here the CDR3 reads CASSSSGTDQPQHF. DNA for the CDR3: TGTGCCAGCAGCTCCTCCGGGACAGATCAGCCCCAGCATTTT.

The rearrangement joins TRBV29-1 to TRBJ1-1; tentatively, D is TRBD1 (5 bases). V gave up 7 bases and J gave up 1 base, with 13 bases separating them. There are 13 residues in the CDR3. Germline-derived CDR1 and CDR2 are SQVTM and ANQGSEA. DNA of the CDR3: TGCAGCGCCCGGACATGGGGGAACACTGAAGCTTTCTTT. Its protein is CSARTWGNTEAFF.

This chain joins TRBV5-4 and TRBJ2-7; possible D gene TRBD1, 5 bases. Germline V lookup: CDR1 SGHNT, CDR2 YYREEE (reference sequence). Trimming removed 2 bases at V and 6 bases at J, with 15 bases between. There are 14 residues in the CDR3. Here the CDR3 DNA reads TGTGCCAGCAGCTTCAGGGCAGGGTCGGGCGAGCAGTACTTC. Protein product: CASSFRAGSGEQYF.

The rearrangement uses TRBV6-6 and TRBJ2-2; 7 bases are a match to TRBD1. V gave up 7 bases and J gave up 6 bases; unmatched junction bases: 8. The CDR3 has 14 amino acids. Looked up from germline, CDR1 is MNHNY and CDR2 is SVGAGI (reference sequence). CDR3: CASIRQGEAGELFF. CDR3 coding DNA: TGTGCCAGCATCAGACAGGGCGAGGCCGGGGAGCTGTTTTTT.

Remarks on this clone: The sample has other DNA sequences that encode this CDR3 too. The chain uses TRBV5-1 and TRBJ1-5; D is undetermined. The CDR3 covers 14 residues. Deletions cut 4 bases from V and 4 bases from J, with 12 bases between. Germline loops: CDR1 SGHRS, CDR2 YFSETQ. CDR3 amino acids: CASSPGESNQPQHF. The CDR3 DNA follows: TGCGCCAGCAGCCCCGGGGAGTCTAATCAGCCCCAGCATTTT.

The table lists this clone with a few counts. The CDR3 is CASSVDWGGETQYF. In nucleotides, the CDR3 is TGTGCCAGCAGCGTAGATTGGGGGGGAGAGACCCAGTACTTC. The chain links TRBV9 to TRBJ2-5, with TRBD2 matching 7 bases. Germline V lookup: CDR1 SGDLS, CDR2 YYNGEE. V was clipped by 0 bases and J by 4 bases; unmatched bases: 3. This CDR3 is built from 14 residues.

This clone was seen more than once but under ten times. The chain recombines TRBV9 with TRBJ1-1; unclear D gene. The CDR3 sequence is 13 residues long. CDR1 and CDR2 from the germline V gene are SGDLS and YYNGEE. V dropped 0 bases and J dropped 4 bases, with 7 bases sitting between them. The CDR3 nucleotides read TGTGCCAGCAGCGTAGATCCAGGCACTGAAGCTTTCTTT. Amino acids: CASSVDPGTEAFF. The variable domain in full, with the rest retrieved from reference TRBV9 and TRBJ1-1, is DSGVTQTPKHLITATGQRVTLRCSPRSGDLSVYWYQQSLDQGLQFLIQYYNGEERAKGNILERFSAQQFPDLHSELNLSSLELGDSALYFCASSVDPGTEAFFGQGTRLTVV.